The next 11 T cell receptor beta chains were all read from a single sample in a study of radiotherapy plus CTLA-4 blockade in lung cancer. Profiled with immunoSEQ multiplex PCR; TCRdb holds only in-frame clones, not every one. Here the sample spans roughly 32,000 clones, 70% being singletons. The specimen was peripheral blood, collected from a patient treated with radiotherapy plus ipilimumab. These receptor sequences come from a human donor with non-small cell lung cancer who had stable disease on radiotherapy plus ipilimumab.

V is TRBV28 and J is TRBJ2-7, with TRBD1 matching over 7 bases. J was trimmed by 3 bases and V by 2 bases; bases with no gene match: 7. CDR1 and CDR2 from the germline V gene are MDHEN and SYDVKM. The CDR3 spans 15 residues. The CDR3 DNA sequence: TGTGCCAGCAGTTTACGGGTAGGGGGCATCTACGAGCAGTACTTC. It specifies CASSLRVGGIYEQYF.

The chain links TRBV4-3 to TRBJ1-1; D call uncertain. CDR1 and CDR2 from the germline V gene are LGHNA and YSLEER. Trimming stripped 4 bases from V and 3 bases from J, with 6 bases between. This CDR3 is built from 12 residues. In DNA form, the CDR3 reads TGCGCCAGCAGCCGAGGAGACACTGAAGCTTTCTTT. Protein: CASSRGDTEAFF.

CDR3 nucleotide sequence: TGCGCCAGCAGCCAAGATAAACTTGAACTCCCTCTTCGGGGCACAGATACGCAGTATTTT. Translating gives CASSQDKLELPLRGTDTQYF. J is TRBJ2-3 and V is TRBV4-1; no clear D gene. The germline CDR1 and CDR2 sequences are MGHRA and YSYEKL. Trimming pared 0 bases from V and 1 base from J, leaving 23 bases between. The length of the CDR3 is 20 residues.

This chain's CDR3 is CASSQEKAGLLGEQYF. The CDR3 DNA follows: TGCGCCAGCAGCCAAGAGAAGGCGGGACTTCTAGGGGAGCAGTACTTC. V gene TRBV4-3 combines with J gene TRBJ2-7; a weak D match, TRBD2 (6 bases). This CDR3 is built from 16 residues. The germline V gene encodes CDR1 LGHNA and CDR2 YSLEER. Trimming removed 0 bases at V and 7 bases at J, with 19 bases between.

The V and J genes are TRBV10-1 and TRBJ2-1; TRBD2 aligns across 9 bases. The junction had 12 bases not matched to a gene; V was cut back by 6 bases and J by 3 bases. This CDR3 has 17 amino acids. The V gene's germline CDR1 is WNHNN and CDR2 SYGVQD (reference sequence). This CDR3 reads CASSHVAREGRYNEQFF. CDR3 nucleotide sequence: TGCGCCAGCAGCCATGTAGCGCGGGAGGGCCGCTACAATGAGCAGTTCTTC.

Of note for this clone: This sample also contains other DNA sequences that code for the same CDR3. The rearrangement uses TRBV11-2 and TRBJ2-7; 13 bases agree with TRBD2. Germline values: CDR1 SGHAT, CDR2 FQNNGV. V shed 4 bases and J 3 bases; nucleotides not matched to a gene: 3. The CDR3 has 15 amino acids. CDR3 DNA sequence: TGTGCCAGCAGCTCGGGACTAGCGGGAAGCTACGAGCAGTACTTC. Protein sequence: CASSSGLAGSYEQYF.

The chain employs TRBV7-8 and TRBJ2-5; TRBD2 agrees at 8 bases. The length of the CDR3 is 14 residues. V was pared by 7 bases and J by 5 bases, with 9 bases of the junction left unmatched. Per the germline V gene, CDR1 is SGHVS and CDR2 is FQNEAQ. In nucleotides, the CDR3 is TGTGCCAGCAAACGGGGGGGCAAGGTGGAGACCCAGTACTTC. Encoded protein: CASKRGGKVETQYF.

The sample holds a few counts of this clone. The chain carries TRBV28 and TRBJ1-1; TRBD1 aligns across 12 bases. Germline CDR1 is MDHEN and CDR2 is SYDVKM. V lost 4 bases, J lost 6 bases, and 6 bases stayed unmatched. CDR3 length: 15 residues. CDR3 nucleotide sequence: TGTGCCAGCAGTTCCCCGGGACAGGGGGCCGCTGAAGCTTTCTTT. The encoded protein is CASSSPGQGAAEAFF.

The V and J genes are TRBV5-1 and TRBJ1-3; possibly TRBD1 for D (5 bases). The CDR3 has 16 amino acids. The germline gives CDR1 SGHRS, CDR2 YFSETQ. Trimming stripped 4 bases from V and 2 bases from J, with 16 bases between. The CDR3 nucleotides read TGCGCCAGCAGCCGCGGCGTGGGGGAAGCTGGAAACACCATATATTTT. Translation: CASSRGVGEAGNTIYF.

The rearrangement links TRBV11-3 to TRBJ2-7; the match to TRBD1 covers 8 bases. CDR1 and CDR2 from the germline V gene are SGHNT and YENEEA. CDR3 length: 15 residues. V dropped 4 bases and J dropped 3; count of bases not matched to a gene: 8. This CDR3 is CASSYKTGADYEQYF. The CDR3 coding sequence is TGTGCCAGCAGCTACAAGACAGGGGCCGACTACGAGCAGTACTTC.

This clone was observed a single time. The gene calls are TRBV7-7 and TRBJ2-2, with 8 bases aligning to TRBD1. The CDR3 runs to 13 residues. Germline V gene data show CDR1 as SSHAT and CDR2 as FNYEAQ (reference sequence). The CDR3 coding sequence is TGTGCTACCACGACAGGGGTCCCCGGGGAGCTGTTTTTT. It codes for CATTTGVPGELFF.